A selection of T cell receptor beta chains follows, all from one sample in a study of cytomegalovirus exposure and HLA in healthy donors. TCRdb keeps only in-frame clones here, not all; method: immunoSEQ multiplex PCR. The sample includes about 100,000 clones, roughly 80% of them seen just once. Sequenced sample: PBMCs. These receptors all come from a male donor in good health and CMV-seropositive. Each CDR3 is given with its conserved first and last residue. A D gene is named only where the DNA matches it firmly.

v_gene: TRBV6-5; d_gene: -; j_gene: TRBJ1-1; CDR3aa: CASSYRGEEAFF
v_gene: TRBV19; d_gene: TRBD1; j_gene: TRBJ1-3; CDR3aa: CASSTQGAGGNTIYF
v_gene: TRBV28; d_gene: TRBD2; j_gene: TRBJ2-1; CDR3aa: CASSFTSGGYNEQFF
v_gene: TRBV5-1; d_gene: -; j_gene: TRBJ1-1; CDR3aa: CASSLALNTEAFF
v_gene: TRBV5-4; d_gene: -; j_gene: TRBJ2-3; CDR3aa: CASSLERTDTQYF
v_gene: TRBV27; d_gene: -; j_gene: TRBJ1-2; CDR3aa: CASSFLGQSLNYGYTF
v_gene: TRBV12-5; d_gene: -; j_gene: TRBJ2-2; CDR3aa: CASCKGDPSTGELFF
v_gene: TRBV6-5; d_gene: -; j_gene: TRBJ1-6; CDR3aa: CASSYRRGYNSPLHF
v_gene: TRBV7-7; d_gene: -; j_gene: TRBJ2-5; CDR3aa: CASSLGGAGAGETQYF
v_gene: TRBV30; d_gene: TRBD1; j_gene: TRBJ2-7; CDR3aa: CAWSRTGTGIEQYF
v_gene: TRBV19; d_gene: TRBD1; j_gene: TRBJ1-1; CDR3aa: CASRSQGYTEAFF
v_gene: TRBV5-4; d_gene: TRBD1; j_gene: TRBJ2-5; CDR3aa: CASSLVGTGEETQYF
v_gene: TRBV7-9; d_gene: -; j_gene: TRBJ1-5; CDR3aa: CASSPHGGMNQPQHF
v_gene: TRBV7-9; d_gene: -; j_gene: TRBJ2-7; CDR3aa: CASSTYLLGSNGEQYF
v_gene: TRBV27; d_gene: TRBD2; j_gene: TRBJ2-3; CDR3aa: CASSPRGPSGGGTDTQYF
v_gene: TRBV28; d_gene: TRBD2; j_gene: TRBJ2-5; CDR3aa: CASSPSGTETQYF
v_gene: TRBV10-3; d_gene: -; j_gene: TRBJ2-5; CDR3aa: CAIALASKETQYF